This T cell receptor (beta chain) originates from a study of cytomegalovirus exposure and HLA in healthy donors (TCRdb year 2017). In terms of the full investigation: An earlier analysis of some 550 of the donors reported 250 to 300 Gb of sequence data and about 100 million unique TCR beta sequences from about 200 million T cells. An early release covering 550 to 650 HLA-typed donors comprised around 300 gigabases of sequencing data and about 90 million unique TCR sequences. Every repertoire in the discovery cohort had been generated on one and the same sequencing platform. On average, about 200,000 unique TCR beta nucleotide sequences were sequenced per donor among 398 genotyped donors of the cohort, with roughly 18% of those sequences being non-productive. In the later analysis, no new phenotypic data were used to find candidate immune exposures; instead, reliance was placed on TCR beta sequences and their occurrence across donors. Genome-wide SNP genotypes for about 65% of the 666 donors were used in a later genetic analysis, which treated that subset as a discovery cohort. Typing coverage differed by locus: A, B, C, DRB1 and DQB1 were typed in about 620-640 donors, DQA1 in 522, DPA1 in approximately 610, and DPB1 in around 440. To predict cytomegalovirus infection status, the study brought together high-throughput TCR immunosequencing, statistical association of individual TCRs with disease status, and machine learning. The study profiled the T cell repertoires of under 850 subjects by immunosequencing and related them to cytomegalovirus serostatus. Along with the approximately 700-subject first cohort, a separate validation cohort of over a hundred different subjects was used. In a later analysis, previously published TCR beta repertoires from several hundred donors were re-analyzed and high-resolution HLA genotyping was added so that TCR occurrence patterns could be studied. Both class I and class II loci were covered by HLA typing, at four-digit resolution. Of the approximately 400 genotyped donors, around 81% fell in the genetic ancestry cluster associated with self-reported Caucasian donors. About 5 DR-DQ haplotypes were handled as single units for association and clustering, since linkage in the cohort was strong. The study was designed to test whether signatures of past pathogen exposure could be identified by cataloging public T cell receptors. An earlier analysis of some 500 of the donors applied high-throughput TCR beta sequencing to assess whether each TCR beta V gene segment acted as functional or pseudogenic. Donor age, sex, ethnicity and CMV serostatus were compiled together with the repertoire data.

CDR1 MNHNS and CDR2 SASEGT are derived from the germline V gene. V loses 0 bases of germline sequence and J loses 2 bases, and the interval between the two ends is 2 bases. From its cysteine to its phenylalanine, the CDR3 spans 14 amino acids. Only the CDR3 part of the read is kept: 42 bases, read in frame from the first base. What the research found in general, with its limitations: A further reported finding was that TCR beta sequences accurately predicted the HLA-A and HLA-B alleles for most subjects in the first cohort. The presence/absence analyses assumed that sequencing depth was roughly uniform across donors, and that assumption may not be true. When HLA alleles, especially DR and DQ, strongly co-occurred, TCR associations were difficult to assign to individual alleles. Three of the identified cytomegalovirus-associated TCR beta chains were confirmed in vitro to be specific for cytomegalovirus antigens. Because HLA typing was missing for some donors at each locus, association tests included only the typed subset. For the cohort, immune exposure information was limited to CMV serostatus. Most TCR sequences were seen in very few donors, while some public TCRs were found in many individuals. Linkage disequilibrium might explain the correlated functional status among segregating V segments, but an unknown experimental factor could not be ruled out. In a later genetic analysis, a missense DCLRE1C variant was associated with V-gene and J-gene trimming of TCR beta chains, and the association was replicated in an independent cohort. In a later analysis, HLA-associated TCR beta chains showed more clonal expansion and lower generation probabilities than non-associated chains that were equally common. In this cohort, only TCR beta chains were sequenced, and detectable features were limited by the absence of alpha or paired-chain data. According to a later analysis, most CMV-associated TCR beta chains appeared to be HLA-restricted, and the HLA associations seemed to be driven largely by CMV exposure. It was suggested by the authors that the approach could potentially be generalized to other disease states and immunological phenotypes. The 87-base-pair reads could not distinguish some IMGT-functional V segments, including TRBV6-2 and TRBV6-3, so those segments were excluded. According to a later analysis, parvovirus B19, influenza, CMV and Epstein-Barr virus appeared linked to several top co-occurrence clusters. At a false discovery rate of 0.05, a later analysis linked fewer than 20,000 TCR beta sequences to specific HLA alleles. Broadly in line with IMGT annotations, most TCR beta V segments showed up in productive rearrangements about 87% or about 30% of the time in an earlier analysis of 450 to 600 of the donors. A group of highly shared sequence variants was considered likely to be a technical artifact of the sequencing pipeline. The classifier was reported to diagnose cytomegalovirus status with high specificity and sensitivity in both the original cohort and the validation cohort. In a later genetic analysis, fewer N-insertions in productive TCRs were reported among donors in an Asian-associated ancestry cluster than the approximately 710-donor mean. Approximately 16 rarely observed V segments, including chromosome 9 orphons, were excluded from the earlier analysis of some 590 of the donors because counts were too low. In a later analysis, TCR association rates were found to vary across HLA loci, with the most associated TCRs seen for DRB1 alleles and the fewest for HLA-C alleles. The study gave a list of around 170 TCR beta chains associated with cytomegalovirus.

The cohort comprised under 700 healthy bone marrow donors. Cohort members were all nominally healthy when sampled, although unrecorded immune exposures were likely present. The donor tested CMV seropositive, placing the donor among the 289 seropositive members of the cohort. A peripheral blood sample was provided by each donor, and peripheral blood mononuclear cells were used for TCR beta sequencing. Genomic DNA extraction from the blood cell samples was performed with the Qiagen DNeasy Blood Extraction Kit. Worth noting for this clone: The antigen it recognizes is unknown. Nothing much larger sits one base from this clone, and base qualities are not available.

Library prep was done by the immunoSEQ multiplex PCR assay. A mixture of 60 forward primers for TCR Vbeta segments and 13 reverse primers for TCR Jbeta segments was used in the multiplex PCR. Amplification of the CDR3 region of rearranged TCR beta genes was performed with a multiplex PCR assay on genomic DNA. The amplified TCR beta libraries were sequenced on the Illumina HiSeq System as 87-base-pair reads. Per the source publication's procedure: A later analysis counted about 80 million unique TCR beta chains across the 550 to 700 repertoires, and roughly 9.9 million of these chains were shared by at least two donors. Raw reads were error-corrected and collapsed into unique sequences with a nearest-neighbor algorithm that merged closely related sequences to remove PCR and sequencing errors. Alignment of CDR3 sequences to IMGT reference sequences was used to assign V, D and J gene segments. For a sequence to be retained, a match of at least six nucleotides to both a V gene segment and a J gene segment was required. A rearrangement counted as productive if the CDR3 had no stop codons and remained in frame with V and J, and every other rearrangement counted as non-productive. Following IMGT convention, CDR3 was defined as the stretch from the second conserved V-encoded cysteine to the conserved J-encoded phenylalanine. In an earlier analysis of approximately 500 of the donors, sequences lacking an unambiguous match to a single V gene segment were excluded. In an earlier analysis of several hundred of the donors, V segments were called functional above 56.7% productive rearrangements and were called segregating when the between-donor standard deviation exceeded 5%. To diagnose cytomegalovirus status from the catalog of TCR beta chain sequences, a statistical classification framework was built. In a later analysis, V and J genes were assigned by comparing TCR nucleotide sequences against IMGT/GENE-DB human TR gene sequences. In a later analysis, CDR3 sequences and most-parsimonious VDJ recombination scenarios were assigned using the TCRdist pipeline. In a later analysis, each TCR beta chain was defined by its CDR3 amino acid sequence together with its V-gene family, and reads without a unique V-gene family were excluded. To address suspected cross-contamination and a sequencing artifact, a later analysis removed several hundred highly shared, low-generation-probability nucleotide sequences. In a later analysis, a clonal expansion index for each public chain was calculated from normalized within-repertoire ranks of inferred template counts. In a later analysis, generation probabilities were computed using a VDJ recombination model fitted to out-of-frame rearrangements, and the results were checked against IGoR. A later analysis scored TCR-TCR, TCR-HLA and TCR-CMV co-occurrence with hypergeometric tests, applying a repertoire-size bias correction to TCR pairs. In a later analysis, false discovery rates were estimated by permuting HLA or CMV assignments 20 times. In a later analysis, co-occurring TCRs were grouped using DBSCAN, with TCRdist sequence similarity added in when clustering inside HLA-allele-positive subsets. Repertoires with fewer than 30,000 or more than 120,000 public chains, plus five repertoires with anomalous nucleotide sharing, were excluded from co-occurrence clustering. Not all clones reach the TCRdb copy of this immuneACCESS table, which keeps in-frame sequences only. Checked studies attribute under half of the gap to unresolved V genes and leave the rest unexplained. V, J and clone size are taken as reported in that table, and D and trimming were inferred from the DNA itself. The sample profile shows some 120,000 clones; over 70% of them were found once. Roughly 2.1% of the sample rests with the top ten.

The receptor's source is a middle-aged woman in good health and CMV-seropositive. The sequenced sample was PBMCs. The chain is assembled from TRBV6-1 and TRBJ1-6; the D segment cannot be called with confidence. The nucleotide sequence reads as follows: TGTGCCAGCAGTGAAGCCACCTATAATTCACCCCTCCACTTT. The resulting protein is CASSEATYNSPLHF.